Below, 23 T cell receptor beta chains from the same sample are listed, as sequenced in a study of shared clonotypes between healthy human individuals. Assay used: immunoSEQ multiplex PCR; TCRdb lists only in-frame clones, some missing. The data show about 560,000 clones, with around three quarters seen just once and around 13% held by the top ten. The material sequenced was PBMCs. These receptors were obtained from a woman aged 40 to 55 in good health. Some clones in this sample may be carry-over from other donors' samples.

The chain links TRBV2 to TRBJ2-3; D might be TRBD1 (5 bases). Germline loops: CDR1 SNHLY, CDR2 FYNNEI. V lost 4 bases and J 6 bases, leaving 11 bases between the germline ends. CDR3 size: 13 residues. The CDR3 reads CASSGTILDTQYF. The CDR3 nucleotides are TGTGCCAGCAGTGGGACAATCTTGGATACGCAGTATTTT.

This chain uses TRBV15 with TRBJ1-5; 8 bases map to TRBD1. CDR3 size: 12 residues. CDR1 is LNHNV, CDR2 YYDKDF, per germline (reference sequence). After removal of 5 bases from V and 7 bases from J, the junction contained 1 base not matched to a gene. CDR3: CATSYRGQPQHF. CDR3 nucleotides: TGTGCCACCAGCTACAGGGGGCAGCCCCAGCATTTT.

The gene calls are TRBV5-6 and TRBJ2-1; TRBD1 aligns across 10 bases. In germline, CDR1 is SGHDT, CDR2 YYEEEE. The CDR3 consists of 16 residues. The trim removed 1 base at V and 7 bases at J, leaving 8 bases unmatched. Written as DNA, the CDR3 is TGTGCCAGCAGCTTGATGGCGGGACAGGGGTGGAATGAGCAGTTCTTC. As protein: CASSLMAGQGWNEQFF.

To note about this clone: This likely reflects a read error, since a far larger clone is one base away. This sequence joins TRBV5-1 and TRBJ2-1, with D possibly being TRBD1 (5 bases). The germline V and J ends were trimmed by 0 bases and 9 bases, with 13 bases remaining between them. Per germline, CDR1 SGHRS and CDR2 YFSETQ. This CDR3 has 14 amino acids. CDR3 DNA: TGCGCCAGCAGCTTGGGATTACAGGTCAGTGAGCAGTTCTTC. It specifies CASSLGLQVSEQFF.

The chain carries TRBV18 and TRBJ1-3, with TRBD1 matching 7 bases. The CDR3 runs 15 residues. Looked up from germline, CDR1 is KGHSH and CDR2 is LQKENI. With V trimmed by 2 bases and J by 3 bases, 4 bases remained unmatched. CDR3 sequence: CASSPTGVGGNTIYF. The CDR3 DNA is TGTGCCAGCTCACCAACAGGGGTCGGTGGAAACACCATATATTTT.

This chain joins TRBV9 and TRBJ2-5, with 7 positions matching TRBD2. The CDR3 loop spans 15 amino acids. Germline trimming cut 0 bases from V and 4 bases from J; bases unmatched to any gene: 6. Germline CDR1 reads SGDLS; CDR2 reads YYNGEE. The CDR3 protein is CASSVDLGRGETQYF. The CDR3 nucleotides read TGTGCCAGCAGCGTAGATCTAGGGAGGGGAGAGACCCAGTACTTC.

Worth noting for this clone: A far larger clone is one nucleotide away, so this likely arose from a read error. Other DNA sequences from this sample encode an identical CDR3 as well. The J gene is TRBJ1-5, the V gene TRBV28; TRBD1 agrees at 7 bases. The CDR3 runs to 15 residues. Germline V gene data show CDR1 as MDHEN and CDR2 as SYDVKM. Written as DNA, the CDR3 is TGTGCCAACCGGACAGGAGAACTTAGCAATCAGCCCCAGCACTTT. This translates into CANRTGELSNQPQHF.

J is TRBJ2-7 and V is TRBV11-3; 7 bases agree with TRBD1. Germline V gene sequence: CDR1 SGHNT, CDR2 YENEEA. The CDR3 extends over 12 amino acids. The junction had 0 bases not matched to a gene; V was cut back by 1 base and J by 6 bases. CDR3 coding DNA: TGTGCCAGCAGCTTAGCAGGGGGCGAGCAGTACTTC. Its protein is CASSLAGGEQYF.

This clone was counted once. The chain carries TRBV7-8 and TRBJ2-7; D is unresolved. The CDR3 is made up of 16 amino acids. Germline V gives CDR1 SGHVS, CDR2 FQNEAQ. Trimming took off 1 base at V and 3 bases at J, with 16 bases between the two ends. In DNA form, the CDR3 reads TGTGCCAGCAGCTTAGGTAGGAGCGTAAGCGACTACGAGCAGTACTTC. Its translation: CASSLGRSVSDYEQYF.

J is TRBJ2-3 and V is TRBV21-1; TRBD2 is the table's D call and was not checked against the DNA. TRBV21-1 is reported as a pseudogene. The CDR3 is made up of 21 amino acids. The CDR3 coding sequence is TGTGCCAGCAGCAAAGATCACGGGTGGACTAGCGGGAGGGCCCGGGCAGATACGCAGTATTTT. Protein sequence: CASSKDHGWTSGRARADTQYF.

This chain links TRBV2 with TRBJ1-3; D remains unclear. Germline V gives CDR1 SNHLY, CDR2 FYNNEI. The CDR3 is 15 residues long. Trimming removed 6 bases from V and 0 bases from J, with 12 bases in between. Written as DNA, the CDR3 is TGTGCCAGCAGGGCAAGGATCGGCTCTGGAAACACCATATATTTT. Translation: CASRARIGSGNTIYF.

This clone was counted only a few times. The chain carries TRBV7-2 and TRBJ2-1; TRBD2 matches at 8 bases. Losses at the gene ends were 2 bases for V and 5 bases for J; bases not matched to a gene: 5. The CDR3 totals 15 residues. Germline values: CDR1 SGHTA, CDR2 FQGNSA. The CDR3 reads CASSLKVAGNNEQFF. The CDR3 region has the DNA TGTGCCAGCAGCTTAAAGGTAGCGGGAAACAATGAGCAGTTCTTC.

The chain has TRBV29-1 and TRBJ2-3, with TRBD2 matching over 8 bases. This CDR3 has 13 residues. V shed 6 bases and J 3 bases; nucleotides not matched to a gene: 5. Germline CDR1 SQVTM, CDR2 ANQGSEA. The chain's CDR3 is CSVAGDGTDTQYF. CDR3 nucleotide sequence: TGCAGCGTAGCGGGAGATGGAACAGATACGCAGTATTTT.

J is TRBJ1-1 and V is TRBV6-1, with D possibly being TRBD1 (5 bases). Germline lookup yields CDR1 MNHNS and CDR2 SASEGT. V was shortened by 6 bases and J by 5 bases, with 13 bases between the two germline ends. CDR3 size: 13 residues. CDR3 DNA sequence: TGTGCCAGCAGGGAGACAGCTCGTACTGAAGCTTTCTTT. This codes for CASRETARTEAFF.

The rearrangement links TRBV27 to TRBJ2-7; tentatively, D is TRBD2 (7 bases). This CDR3 is 14 amino acids long. V lost 5 bases and J lost 3, with 14 bases in between. The germline V gene has CDR1 MNHEY and CDR2 SMNVEV (reference sequence). CDR3 nucleotides: TGTGCCAGCAGTAACGGCGGGGGCCTCTACGAGCAGTACTTC. Its translation is CASSNGGGLYEQYF.

A few counts support this clone. The V and J genes are TRBV2 and TRBJ2-1; D call uncertain. Trimming pared 6 bases from V and 3 bases from J, leaving 9 bases between. The CDR3 loop spans 13 amino acids. Germline CDR1 SNHLY, CDR2 FYNNEI. CDR3 protein: CASRSTGYNEQFF. CDR3 in DNA: TGTGCCAGCAGATCGACTGGCTACAATGAGCAGTTCTTC.

In its sample, this clone was seen many times. This sequence joins TRBV7-9 and TRBJ2-1; 14 nucleotides line up with TRBD2. This CDR3 comprises 15 residues. The germline CDR1 and CDR2 sequences are SEHNR and FQNEAQ (reference sequence). V gave up 5 bases and J gave up 8 bases; unmatched junction bases: 5. CDR3 nucleotides: TGTGCCAGCAGCCGCGGGACTAGCGGGAGCGATGAGCAGTTCTTC. This translates into CASSRGTSGSDEQFF.

This clone was observed a handful of times. The chain joins TRBV7-9 to TRBJ2-5; D is unresolved. V lost 4 bases and J lost 4, with 7 bases in between. CDR3 length equals 12 residues. Germline V gives CDR1 SEHNR, CDR2 FQNEAQ (reference sequence). The CDR3: CASSYLRETQYF. CDR3 nucleotide sequence: TGTGCCAGCAGCTACCTCCGAGAGACCCAGTACTTC.

The rearrangement joins TRBV29-1 to TRBJ2-3; TRBD1 matches 7 bases. The CDR3 covers 14 residues. The junction had 2 bases not matched to a gene; V was cut back by 0 bases and J by 2 bases. Germline loops: CDR1 SQVTM, CDR2 ANQGSEA. The CDR3 DNA reads as TGCAGCGTTGAAGAAACAGGGGACACAGATACGCAGTATTTT. This translates into CSVEETGDTDTQYF.

This chain joins TRBV10-2 and TRBJ1-5; D gene unclear. The CDR3 spans 13 residues. The V and J ends lost 6 bases and 2 bases respectively, with 8 bases between them. Germline V lookup: CDR1 WSHSY, CDR2 SAAADI. CDR3 amino acids: CASSVEGNQPQHF. Written as DNA, the CDR3 is TGCGCCAGCAGCGTTGAGGGCAATCAGCCCCAGCATTTT.

The chain combines TRBV27 with TRBJ2-3, with TRBD1 identical over 10 bases. The V gene end was trimmed by 6 bases and the J gene end by 5 bases; junction bases not matched to a gene: 5. CDR3 length: 14 amino acids. Germline V CDR1 and CDR2: MNHEY, SMNVEV (reference sequence). The CDR3 is CASSSGQGRDTQYF. Written as DNA, the CDR3 is TGTGCCAGCAGCTCGGGACAGGGGAGAGATACGCAGTATTTT.

This sequence joins TRBV5-4 and TRBJ2-7; 7 bases match TRBD2. Germline-derived CDR1 and CDR2 are SGHNT and YYREEE (reference sequence). J lost 4 bases, V lost 2 bases, and 9 bases had no gene match. CDR3 size: 15 residues. This CDR3 reads CASSFTGGRAYEQYF. CDR3 bases: TGTGCCAGCAGCTTCACTGGTGGGAGGGCGTACGAGCAGTACTTC.

This sequence joins TRBV18 and TRBJ2-1, with 7 nucleotides matching TRBD2. The CDR3 runs 15 residues. Germline lookup yields CDR1 KGHSH and CDR2 LQKENI. V gave up 3 bases and J gave up 4 bases; unmatched junction bases: 6. CDR3 sequence reads: CASSPRGDFYNEQFF. CDR3 DNA: TGTGCCAGCTCACCCCGGGGGGACTTTTACAATGAGCAGTTCTTC.